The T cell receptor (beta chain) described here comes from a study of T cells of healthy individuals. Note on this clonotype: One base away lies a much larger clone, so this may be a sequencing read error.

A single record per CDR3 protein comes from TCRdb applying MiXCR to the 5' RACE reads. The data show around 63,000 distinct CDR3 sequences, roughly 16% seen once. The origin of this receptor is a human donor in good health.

The CDR3 loop reads CASSPLYSNYQPQHF. As DNA, the CDR3 is TGTGCCAGCAGCCCCCTCTACAGCAACTATCAGCCCCAGCATTTT. The gene calls are TRBV5-5 and TRBJ1-5; D call uncertain. Trimming pared 4 bases from V and 5 bases from J, leaving 16 bases between. CDR3 length: 15 residues. Germline assignment: CDR1 SGHKS and CDR2 YYEKEE (reference sequence).